Presented here are 32 T cell receptor beta chains from one specimen sequenced in a study of identical twins (dated by TCRdb to about 2016). Libraries were constructed by 5' RACE. The sequencer was an Illumina HiSeq 2000. TCRdb ran its own pipeline on the public reads, namely fastp trimming at Q25 and MiXCR clone calling, and kept in-frame beta chains. Each entry merges the rows of one CDR3 protein and shows their most common DNA and genes. The sample profile shows about 530,000 distinct CDR3 sequences; more than 20% of them were found once. The ten largest clones add up to 0.4% to 0.6% of the sample. These same records also appear under a second study, on yellow fever vaccine responses in identical twins.

Sequencing used CD4+ T cells sorted from blood. These receptors were collected from a woman aged 18-30 years in good health.

Details on this clonotype: A much more abundant neighbour one base away suggests this may be a read error. The genes are TRBV24-1 and TRBJ1-1; D gene ambiguous. The CDR3 length is 14 residues. Between the trimmed V and J ends, which lost 8 bases and 1 base, there was a span of 13 bases. Germline V gene sequence: CDR1 KGHDR, CDR2 SFDVKD. The chain's CDR3 is CATTMWQTNTEAFF. As DNA, the CDR3 is TGTGCCACCACTATGTGGCAAACGAACACTGAAGCTTTCTTT.

The chain combines TRBV12-3 or TRBV12-4 with TRBJ2-7, with TRBD2 matching over 9 bases. J lost 4 bases, V lost 6 bases, and 4 bases had no gene match. The CDR3 has 13 residues. The CDR3 bases are TGTGCCAGCAGCCGGACTAGCGTGTACGAGCAGTACTTC. It encodes CASSRTSVYEQYF.

There are a few counts of this clonotype. The V and J genes are TRBV6-1 and TRBJ2-7, with 8 bases lining up with TRBD2. CDR1 and CDR2 from the germline V gene are MNHNS and SASEGT. The CDR3 spans 14 residues. V trimming: 7 bases; J trimming: 4 bases; junction bases outside the gene matches: 9. The CDR3 DNA sequence: TGTGCCAGCAATGAGCGGGAGATTCGGTACGAGCAGTACTTC. This encodes CASNEREIRYEQYF.

The V and J genes are TRBV5-1 and TRBJ1-1; D is unresolved. V lost 0 bases, J lost 5 bases, and 8 bases lay in between. Germline lookup yields CDR1 SGHRS and CDR2 YFSETQ. The CDR3 is 13 amino acids. The CDR3 region is CASSLVADTEAFF. The CDR3 nucleotides read TGCGCCAGCAGCTTGGTGGCTGATACTGAAGCTTTCTTT.

The chain recombines TRBV20-1 with TRBJ2-7; D not certain. The germline V and J ends were trimmed by 5 bases and 3 bases, with 14 bases remaining between them. Germline V gives CDR1 DFQATT, CDR2 SNEGSKA (reference sequence). The CDR3 covers 13 residues. The CDR3 DNA follows: TGCAGTGCTCTGTCAGACGGGCACTACGAGCAGTACGTC. Its protein product is CSALSDGHYEQYV.

This chain links TRBV6-1 with TRBJ2-1; TRBD2 aligns across 12 bases. The CDR3 loop spans 15 amino acids. Germline lookup yields CDR1 MNHNS and CDR2 SASEGT. V lost 2 bases, J lost 8 bases, and 4 bases stayed unmatched. The CDR3 spells CASSEILAGGYEQFF. In DNA, the CDR3 is TGTGCCAGCAGTGAAATCCTAGCGGGAGGGTATGAGCAGTTCTTC.

This sequence joins TRBV11-2 and TRBJ1-1; D gene unclear. The CDR3 spans 13 residues. Germline-derived CDR1 and CDR2 are SGHAT and FQNNGV. Trimming removed 3 bases from V and 4 bases from J, with 9 bases in between. In DNA, the CDR3 is TGTGCCAGCAGCTTCCAGGAAAGCACTGAAGCTTTCTTT. This sequence encodes CASSFQESTEAFF.

This chain joins TRBV12-3 or TRBV12-4 and TRBJ2-7, with D perhaps assigned TRBD1 or TRBD2 (6 bases each). The V end was cut by 8 bases, the J end by 1 base, with 21 bases between. This CDR3 is 16 amino acids long. DNA of the CDR3: TGTGCCAGCCGCATCGGGGGTACAGGGTCGTCCTACGAGCAGTACTTC. As protein: CASRIGGTGSSYEQYF.

A few counts support this clonotype. The chain joins TRBV6-2 or TRBV6-3 to TRBJ2-4; 15 bases are a match to TRBD2. The CDR3 is made up of 18 amino acids. J gave up 3 bases and V 5 bases, and 8 bases lay outside the gene matches. Germline V gene sequence: CDR1 MNHEY, CDR2 SVGEGT. The CDR3 DNA is TGTGCCAGCAGTGATGGGACTAGCGGGGGGCCCTACAAAAACATTCAGTACTTC. Its protein product is CASSDGTSGGPYKNIQYF.

This clonotype was counted only a few times. This sequence joins TRBV24-1 and TRBJ2-5; 7 nucleotides match TRBD2. The V gene end was trimmed by 9 bases and the J gene end by 3 bases; junction bases not matched to a gene: 3. Germline V lookup: CDR1 KGHDR, CDR2 SFDVKD. The CDR3 extends over 12 amino acids. The CDR3 region is CATQRGEETQYF. Here the CDR3 DNA reads TGTGCCACCCAGCGGGGCGAAGAGACCCAGTACTTC.

The chain recombines TRBV3-1 with TRBJ1-2, with D uncertain. The CDR3 extends over 14 amino acids. The germline V and J ends were trimmed by 2 bases and 0 bases, with 7 bases remaining between them. Looked up from germline, CDR1 is LGHDT and CDR2 is YNNKEL (reference sequence). CDR3 residues: CASSQRTTNYGYTF. The CDR3, as DNA: TGTGCCAGCAGCCAACGGACTACTAACTATGGCTACACCTTC.

This chain links TRBV4-1 with TRBJ1-5, with a weak D call TRBD1 (5 bases). The germline V gene has CDR1 MGHRA and CDR2 YSYEKL. V lost 0 bases, J lost 6 bases, and 9 bases lay in between. This CDR3 has 14 amino acids. Here the CDR3 reads CASSQEGRGQPQHF. The CDR3 DNA reads TGCGCCAGCAGCCAAGAGGGGAGGGGTCAGCCCCAGCATTTT.

There are a few counts of this clonotype. V gene TRBV7-6 combines with J gene TRBJ2-3; D perhaps matches TRBD1 (5 bases). Germline V lookup: CDR1 SGHVS, CDR2 FNYEAQ. The CDR3 consists of 16 residues. V shed 1 base and J shed 1 base, with 12 bases lying between them. The CDR3 reads CASSLDRGGRTDTQYF. The CDR3 coding sequence is TGTGCCAGCAGCTTAGATAGGGGTGGACGCACAGATACGCAGTATTTT. Full variable domain (rest looked up from reference TRBV7-6 and TRBJ2-3): GAGVSQSPRYKVTKRGQDVALRCDPISGHVSLYWYRQALGQGPEFLTYFNYEAQQDKSGLPNDRFSAERPEGSISTLTIQRTEQRDSAMYRCASSLDRGGRTDTQYFGPGTRLTVL.

J is TRBJ2-3 and V is TRBV10-3; D is tentatively TRBD1 or TRBD2 (5 bases each). V dropped 0 bases and J dropped 4 bases, with 17 bases sitting between them. Germline CDR1 reads ENHRY; CDR2 reads SYGVKD. The CDR3 loop spans 17 amino acids. In DNA form, the CDR3 reads TGTGCCATCAGTGAGTCGAGTGGGACCCTAATTGCAGATACGCAGTATTTT. As protein: CAISESSGTLIADTQYF.

The J gene is TRBJ2-1, the V gene TRBV20-1, with D maybe TRBD2 (5 bases). V was pared by 0 bases and J by 6 bases, with 9 bases between. The CDR3 contains 13 residues. CDR1 and CDR2 (germline): DFQATT, SNEGSKA (reference sequence). The CDR3 DNA reads TGCAGTGCTAGAGATAGACTACTCAATGAGCAGTTCTTC. It encodes CSARDRLLNEQFF.

This chain joins TRBV3-1 and TRBJ2-7, with TRBD2 matching 7 bases. The CDR3 is 16 residues long. From germline, CDR1 is LGHDT and CDR2 YNNKEL (reference sequence). V gave up 4 bases and J gave up 5 bases; unmatched junction bases: 14. CDR3 sequence reads: CASSPTRMGGSDEQYF. The CDR3, as DNA: TGTGCCAGCAGCCCGACGAGGATGGGCGGGAGCGACGAGCAGTACTTC.

This clonotype occurred a few times. The rearrangement uses TRBV27 and TRBJ2-2; 7 bases are a match to TRBD1. Trimming cost V 1 base and J 8 bases; bases outside gene matches: 10. Germline values: CDR1 MNHEY, CDR2 SMNVEV (reference sequence). This CDR3 contains 16 residues. The CDR3 coding sequence is TGTGCCAGCAGTTTATTGGGACAGACAACCTCTGGGGAGCTGTTTTTT. This encodes CASSLLGQTTSGELFF.

This sequence joins TRBV20-1 and TRBJ2-3; TRBD2 matches 13 bases. This CDR3 is 16 amino acids long. In germline, CDR1 is DFQATT, CDR2 SNEGSKA (reference sequence). V dropped 2 bases and J dropped 4; count of bases not matched to a gene: 6. The CDR3 DNA follows: TGCAGTGCTAGAAAACCGGGACTAGCGGGGTCAGATACGCAGTATTTT. Its translation is CSARKPGLAGSDTQYF.

About this clonotype itself: One end of the junction varies from germline; a read error may be responsible. The CDR3 spells CCARDLRDRLTDTQYF. CDR3 coding DNA: TGCTGTGCTAGAGATCTCCGGGATCGTCTCACAGATACGCAGTATTTT. The J gene is TRBJ2-3, the V gene TRBV20-1; TRBD2 might be the D (5 bases). The CDR3 covers 16 residues. CDR1 DFQATT and CDR2 SNEGSKA come from the germline V gene (reference sequence).

This clonotype was found a few times. This rearrangement joins TRBV29-1 to TRBJ2-3; D is possibly TRBD2 (6 bases). V shed 4 bases and J shed 8 bases, with 19 bases lying between them. From germline, CDR1 is SQVTM and CDR2 ANQGSEA. The CDR3 totals 14 residues. The CDR3 coding sequence is TGCAGCGTTGCCGCCTCATTAGCGGATGGTACGCAGTATTTT. Amino acid sequence: CSVAASLADGTQYF.

This clonotype came up a few times. V is TRBV4-1 and J is TRBJ2-3; D not certain. Germline loops: CDR1 MGHRA, CDR2 YSYEKL. Trimming stripped 0 bases from V and 0 bases from J, with 4 bases between. The length of the CDR3 is 14 residues. CDR3 loop: CASSQEQSTDTQYF. The CDR3 nucleotides are TGCGCCAGCAGCCAAGAACAGAGCACAGATACGCAGTATTTT.

The rearrangement joins TRBV7-8 to TRBJ1-4; D unclear. Germline values: CDR1 SGHVS, CDR2 FQNEAQ. The CDR3 runs 15 residues. V was cut by 3 bases and J by 5 bases, with 13 bases left in between. CDR3: CASSLGDPANEKLFF. In DNA, the CDR3 is TGTGCCAGCAGCTTGGGTGACCCAGCGAATGAAAAACTGTTTTTT.

The gene calls are TRBV5-1 and TRBJ2-1; D perhaps matches TRBD2 (6 bases). Trimming pared 4 bases from V and 7 bases from J, leaving 18 bases between. The germline V gene has CDR1 SGHRS and CDR2 YFSETQ. The CDR3 totals 15 residues. The CDR3 DNA follows: TGCGCCAGCAGCCCGAGCCTCGGGAGTCGGAATGAGCAGTTCTTC. This encodes CASSPSLGSRNEQFF.

This clonotype has only a few counts. CDR3 in amino acids: CASSFLQDDDSSTDTQYF. The CDR3 DNA is TGTGCCAGCAGTTTCCTCCAGGACGACGATTCTAGCACAGATACGCAGTATTTT. This rearrangement joins TRBV12-3 or TRBV12-4 to TRBJ2-3; D is unclear. The CDR3 has 18 residues. Deletions cut 3 bases from V and 0 bases from J, with 19 bases between.

This clonotype showed up just a few times. This chain joins TRBV7-8 and TRBJ2-7, with 7 bases that match TRBD1. There are 15 residues in the CDR3. V trimming: 6 bases; J trimming: 3 bases; junction bases outside the gene matches: 11. Germline loops: CDR1 SGHVS, CDR2 FQNEAQ. The CDR3 DNA reads TGTGCCAGCAGTCACTCCGGGACAGAACACTACGAGCAGTACGTC. Residues: CASSHSGTEHYEQYV.

This clonotype has more than one count but fewer than ten. The chain employs TRBV5-1 and TRBJ2-5; either TRBD1 or TRBD2 may supply D (5 bases each). The V gene lost 2 bases and the J gene lost 1 base, with 9 bases spanning the gap. The CDR3 loop spans 14 amino acids. Germline CDR1 reads SGHRS; CDR2 reads YFSETQ. CDR3 sequence reads: CASSFAGSQETQYF. The CDR3 DNA reads as TGCGCCAGCAGCTTCGCAGGGAGCCAAGAGACCCAGTACTTC.

The chain has TRBV21-1 and TRBJ2-3; the table assigns TRBD2, which was not confirmed against the DNA. TRBV21-1 is assigned pseudogene status. The CDR3 totals 18 residues. CDR3 amino acids: CASSKGHLSGRGWYTQYF. For the CDR3, the DNA is TGTGCCAGCAGCAAAGGCCATTTAAGCGGGAGAGGTTGGTATACGCAGTATTTT.

This clonotype appeared a few times. The chain couples TRBV4-1 to TRBJ1-4; TRBD1 matches 7 bases. J lost 0 bases, V lost 3 bases, and 7 bases had no gene match. The CDR3 is 17 amino acids. Germline loops: CDR1 MGHRA, CDR2 YSYEKL. Here the CDR3 DNA reads TGCGCCAGCAGCCAGCTATCGCAGGGGGCAACTAATGAAAAACTGTTTTTT. Protein sequence: CASSQLSQGATNEKLFF.

The chain couples TRBV12-3 or TRBV12-4 to TRBJ2-5; TRBD2 aligns across 7 bases. This CDR3 has 15 amino acids. After removal of 2 bases from V and 5 bases from J, the junction contained 8 bases not matched to a gene. This CDR3 is CASSLRAGVLETQYF. CDR3 nucleotides: TGTGCCAGCAGTTTAAGGGCGGGGGTACTGGAGACCCAGTACTTC.

The CDR3 DNA sequence: TGCGCCAGCAGCTTGGAAGAAGGGAGGAGCACTGAAGCTTTCTTT. Encoded protein: CASSLEEGRSTEAFF. V and J are TRBV5-1 and TRBJ1-1; the D is unclear. Germline assignment: CDR1 SGHRS and CDR2 YFSETQ. This CDR3 has 15 amino acids. V gave up 0 bases and J gave up 4 bases, with 13 bases separating them.

This clonotype was counted between two and nine times. J is TRBJ2-3 and V is TRBV12-3 or TRBV12-4, with a weak D call TRBD2 (5 bases). With 4 bases removed from V and 6 bases from J, the gap between germline ends came to 14 bases. This CDR3 spans 14 amino acids. The CDR3 DNA sequence: TGTGCCAGCAGTTCCAGCCCCCGGACTGATACGCAGTATTTT. Protein: CASSSSPRTDTQYF.

The chain combines TRBV28 with TRBJ1-6, with D perhaps TRBD1 (6 bases). With 7 bases removed from V and 5 bases from J, the gap between germline ends came to 15 bases. The CDR3 consists of 15 residues. Germline V CDR1 and CDR2: MDHEN, SYDVKM. CDR3 region: CASNLGPGDNSPLHF. In DNA form, the CDR3 reads TGTGCCAGCAACCTAGGGCCAGGGGATAATTCACCCCTCCACTTT. The full variable domain, with the rest looked up from reference TRBV28 and TRBJ1-6, is DVKVTQSSRYLVKRTGEKVFLECVQDMDHENMFWYRQDPGLGLRLIYFSYDVKMKEKGDIPEGYSVSREKKERFSLILESASTNQTSMYLCASNLGPGDNSPLHFGNGTRLTVT.